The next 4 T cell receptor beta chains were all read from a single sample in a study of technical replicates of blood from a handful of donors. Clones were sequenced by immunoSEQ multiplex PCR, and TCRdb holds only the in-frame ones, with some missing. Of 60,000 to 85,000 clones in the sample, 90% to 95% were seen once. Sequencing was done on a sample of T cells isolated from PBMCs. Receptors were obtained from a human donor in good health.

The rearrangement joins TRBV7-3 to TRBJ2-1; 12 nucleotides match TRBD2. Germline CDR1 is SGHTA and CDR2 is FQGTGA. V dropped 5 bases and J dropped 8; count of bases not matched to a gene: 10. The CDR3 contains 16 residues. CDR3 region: CASSARLAGGKDEQFF. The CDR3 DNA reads TGTGCCAGCAGCGCCCGGCTAGCGGGAGGGAAGGATGAGCAGTTCTTC.

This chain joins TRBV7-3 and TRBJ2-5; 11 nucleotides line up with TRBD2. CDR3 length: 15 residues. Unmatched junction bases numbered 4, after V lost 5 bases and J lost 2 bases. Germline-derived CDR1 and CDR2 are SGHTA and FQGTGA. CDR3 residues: CASSLAGGWQETQYF. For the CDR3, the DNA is TGTGCCAGCAGCCTAGCGGGAGGATGGCAAGAGACCCAGTACTTC.

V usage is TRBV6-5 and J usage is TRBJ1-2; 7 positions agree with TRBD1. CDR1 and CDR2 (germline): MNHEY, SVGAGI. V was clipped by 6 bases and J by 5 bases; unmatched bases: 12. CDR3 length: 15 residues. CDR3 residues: CASRDGTVPDYGYTF. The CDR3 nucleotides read TGTGCCAGCAGGGATGGGACAGTACCAGATTATGGCTACACCTTC.

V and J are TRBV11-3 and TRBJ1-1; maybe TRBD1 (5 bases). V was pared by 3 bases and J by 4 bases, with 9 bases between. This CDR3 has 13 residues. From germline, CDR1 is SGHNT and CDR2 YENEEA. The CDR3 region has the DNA TGTGCCAGCAGCTTTGAAAGGGGCACTGAAGCTTTCTTT. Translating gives CASSFERGTEAFF.